The sequence of this T cell receptor (beta chain) was determined in a study of post-analysis software for immune sequencing data. This clonotype showed up many times. Its specificity is unknown. Study results and caveats: Five TRBV segments were significantly more frequent in patients than in controls. TRBV5-6, TRBV5-1 and TRBV20-1 were among these segments.

Unique molecular identifiers tagged the TCR beta cDNA libraries. One entry per CDR3 protein, called by TCRdb with MiXCR from the PCR reads. The sample records about 560,000 distinct CDR3 sequences, roughly two fifths being singletons. J was trimmed by 4 bases and V by 2 bases; bases with no gene match: 12. The CDR3 loop spans 16 amino acids. Germline-derived CDR1 and CDR2 are SGHRS and YFSETQ. This clonotype was obtained from a girl aged 10 to 17 with multiple sclerosis. This sequence joins TRBV5-1 and TRBJ2-7; the match to TRBD2 covers 7 bases. Material: blood. The CDR3 DNA reads as TGCGCCAGCAGCTTTAGTCCAGGCGGGAGAGGGTACGAGCAGTACTTC. It specifies CASSFSPGGRGYEQYF.